Described below is a single TCR beta chain sequence and its context. Its antigen is undetermined. TCR beta CDR3 sequences were amplified from RNA transcripts. The primer set for the first-round RT-PCR of the TCR CDR3 was HTBI. TCRdb reprocessed the multiplex PCR reads via MiXCR and lists one record per CDR3 protein. Seen here are around 300,000 distinct CDR3 sequences, about 15% observed once, and the top ten hold around 23%. The sample is drawn from a study of T cells in Graves' hyperthyroidism and ophthalmopathy. General study findings and limits: Most thyroid clonotypes expanded above 0.001 were also detected in blood.

From germline, CDR1 is SEHNR and CDR2 FQNEAQ (reference sequence). V lost 4 bases to trimming and J lost 4 bases, with 17 bases between them. There are 15 residues in the CDR3. Uncontrolled infection, other autoimmune disease, pregnancy or lactation barred patients from enrollment. Sequencing was carried out using blood. The TCR was taken from a woman in her 30s with Graves' hyperthyroidism. The chain employs TRBV7-9 and TRBJ2-7; no definite D call. The CDR3 DNA reads TGTGCCAGCAGCTCCTCGGGTGAGAACCATTACGAGCAGTACTTC. Protein: CASSSSGENHYEQYF. Variable domain in full (rest from reference TRBV7-9 and TRBJ2-7): DTGVSQNPRHKITKRGQNVTFRCDPISEHNRLYWYRQTLGQGPEFLTYFQNEAQLEKSRLLSDRFSAERPKGSFSTLEIQRTEQGDSAMYLCASSSSGENHYEQYFGPGTRLTVT.